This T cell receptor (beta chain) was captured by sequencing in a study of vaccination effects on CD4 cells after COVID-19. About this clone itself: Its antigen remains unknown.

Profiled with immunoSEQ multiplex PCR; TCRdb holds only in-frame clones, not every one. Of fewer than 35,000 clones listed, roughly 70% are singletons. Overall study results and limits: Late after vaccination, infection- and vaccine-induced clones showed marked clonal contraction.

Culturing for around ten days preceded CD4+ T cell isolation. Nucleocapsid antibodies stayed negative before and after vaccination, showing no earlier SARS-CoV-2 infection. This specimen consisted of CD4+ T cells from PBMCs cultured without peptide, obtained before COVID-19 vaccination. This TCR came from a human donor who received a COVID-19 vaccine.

The CDR3 DNA reads as TGTGCCAGCCAAACTAGCGGGGGGAACAATGAGCAGTTCTTC. It specifies CASQTSGGNNEQFF. This chain links TRBV6-5 with TRBJ2-1; 12 bases line up with TRBD2. Germline CDR1 and CDR2: MNHEY and SVGAGI. V trimming: 8 bases; J trimming: 5 bases; junction bases outside the gene matches: 4. This CDR3 region has 14 residues.